A single T cell receptor beta chain is shown here with its context. In the original analysis: Estimated nucleated cell counts came from reference gene primer amplification. The protocol was immunoSEQ multiplex PCR, while the TCRdb copy is restricted to in-frame clones and leaves out a portion. D and trimming come from the DNA, and the V and J calls and clone size come from that table. The table shows about 400,000 clones, with 75% to 90% occurring only once. The sample is drawn from a study of blood T cell repertoires in COVID-19. Overall study context: The samples span acute and convalescent COVID-19 from the United States, Italy and Spain. The cDNA or gDNA used as material had been derived from T cells, B-cell-depleted T cells, or PBMCs.

This receptor was taken from a woman aged 25 to 39 with active or convalescent COVID-19. The specimen sequenced was peripheral blood.

CDR3 in amino acids: CASSFLQSTGELFF. CDR3 nucleotide sequence: TGTGCCAGCAGCTTCCTACAGTCCACCGGGGAGCTGTTTTTT. The gene calls are TRBV7-8 and TRBJ2-2; no firm D call. Trimming pared 3 bases from V and 4 bases from J, leaving 9 bases between. Germline-derived CDR1 and CDR2 are SGHVS and FQNEAQ. This CDR3 spans 14 amino acids.